A selection of T cell receptor beta chains follows, all from one sample in a study of blood T cell repertoires in COVID-19. Some clones are missing from TCRdb's copy, which holds only in-frame ones; the method was immunoSEQ multiplex PCR. Among about 250,000 clones listed, nearly 90% were seen once. Sequenced: peripheral blood. These receptors were obtained from a woman aged 55-75 years with COVID-19, enrolled during active disease. The CDR3 runs from the conserved cysteine through the conserved F or W. The order of the fields is CDR3 length, clone size, D gene, V gene, J gene, CDR3 DNA, CDR3 protein. A D gene is named only where the DNA matches it firmly. Only some rows state a clone size, as once, few, many or a class for expanded clones.

17,NA,NA,TRBV7-6,TRBJ1-3,TGTGCCAGCAGCTTAGGCAGTCGGGTCTCGGGAGGAAACACCATATATTTT,CASSLGSRVSGGNTIYF
14,NA,TRBD1,TRBV19,TRBJ2-3,TGTGCCAGTAGTGCTTGGACAGGGGCAGATACGCAGTATTTT,CASSAWTGADTQYF
15,NA,TRBD2,TRBV5-5,TRBJ2-7,TGTGCCAGCAGCCTCGACGGGACTACGTTCTACGAGCAGTACTTC,CASSLDGTTFYEQYF
15,NA,NA,TRBV6-5,TRBJ1-6,TGTGCCAGCAGCGGAAGGGGGGGGGACAATTCACCCCTCCACTTT,CASSGRGGDNSPLHF
14,once,TRBD1,TRBV6-5,TRBJ1-1,TGTGCCAGCAGTCGTACCGGGACAGCCACTGAAGCTTTCTTT,CASSRTGTATEAFF
14,NA,TRBD1,TRBV19,TRBJ2-5,TGTGCCAGTAGTATAGGACAGGGGGAGCTAACCCAGTACTTC,CASSIGQGELTQYF
19,NA,TRBD2,TRBV9,TRBJ2-1,TGTGCCAGCAGCCTTCCCCGGGGCACTAGCGGGGGCATCTACAATGAGCAGTTCTTC,CASSLPRGTSGGIYNEQFF
14,NA,NA,TRBV5-6,TRBJ1-1,TGTGCCAGCAGCTTGGCGGACAGGAACACTGAAGCTTTCTTT,CASSLADRNTEAFF
13,NA,NA,TRBV12-3/TRBV12-4,TRBJ1-1,TGTGCCACCTCCTCGACAGGGAACACTGAAGCTTTCTTT,CATSSTGNTEAFF
14,NA,TRBD1,TRBV19,TRBJ1-2,TGTGCCAGTAGCCCGTCAGGGACAGGGCATGGCTACACCTTC,CASSPSGTGHGYTF
14,NA,NA,TRBV29-1,TRBJ1-3,TGCAGCGTTGACTCAGCAGGTTCTGGAAACACCATATATTTT,CSVDSAGSGNTIYF
12,few,NA,TRBV6-5,TRBJ1-1,TGTGCCAGCAGTTATCGAACCGGTGAAGCTTTCTTT,CASSYRTGEAFF
15,NA,NA,TRBV7-8,TRBJ2-7,TGTGCCAGCAGCTTAGCGGGCCAGGGAACCTACGAGCAGTACTTC,CASSLAGQGTYEQYF
15,few,TRBD2,TRBV11-2,TRBJ2-7,TGTGCCAGCAGCTTAGCCGGACTAGAAGGCGGCGAGCAGTACTTC,CASSLAGLEGGEQYF
15,NA,TRBD1,TRBV5-1,TRBJ2-7,TGCGCCAGCAGCTTACAGGGGGACCTCGTCGGGGAGCAGTACTTC,CASSLQGDLVGEQYF
16,NA,NA,TRBV7-9,TRBJ2-2,TGTGCCAGGGGGCAGGGGCCTATCACGAACACCGGGGAGCTGTTTTTT,CARGQGPITNTGELFF
15,once,NA,TRBV7-2,TRBJ2-3,TGTGCCAGCAGCTTCCGGCGGGGCGGCACAGATACGCAGTATTTT,CASSFRRGGTDTQYF
13,NA,NA,TRBV5-1,TRBJ2-5,TGCGCCAGCGCCATGGGCCTGCGTGAGACCCAGTACTTC,CASAMGLRETQYF
14,NA,NA,TRBV19,TRBJ1-5,TGTGCCAGTAGTATGACGGGGAGCAATCAGCCCCAGCATTTT,CASSMTGSNQPQHF
16,once,TRBD2,TRBV27,TRBJ2-2,TGTGCCAGCAGTCTACTAGCGGGGGGGCCAGTCGGGGAGCTGTTTTTT,CASSLLAGGPVGELFF
12,NA,NA,TRBV19,TRBJ1-2,TGTGCCAGTTGTGAGGTTAACTATGGCTACACCTTC,CASCEVNYGYTF
13,NA,NA,TRBV18,TRBJ1-2,TGTGCCAGCTCAGCGGACAGCAATTATGGCTACACCTTC,CASSADSNYGYTF
15,NA,NA,TRBV7-2,TRBJ2-1,TGTGCCAGCAGCTTTATCTCGAGCTCCTACAATGAGCAGTTCTTC,CASSFISSSYNEQFF
11,NA,TRBD1,TRBV10-3,TRBJ1-1,TGTGCCACGAGACAGGGGGATGAAGCTTTCTTT,CATRQGDEAFF
14,NA,NA,TRBV4-1,TRBJ1-2,TGCGCCAGCAGTCGCGGACAGATAAACTATGGCTACACCTTC,CASSRGQINYGYTF
15,NA,TRBD2,TRBV7-3,TRBJ2-1,TGTGCCAGCAGCACCGGGGGGGCCGGGTACAATGAGCAGTTCTTC,CASSTGGAGYNEQFF
14,NA,NA,TRBV19,TRBJ1-4,TGTGCCAGTAGTATTGGGAGCTTAAATGAAAAACTGTTTTTT,CASSIGSLNEKLFF
14,NA,TRBD1,TRBV4-3,TRBJ1-1,TGCGCCAGCAGCCAAGCAGGAGGGGGCGCGGTAGCTTTCTTT,CASSQAGGGAVAFF
15,NA,NA,TRBV19,TRBJ1-1,TGTGCCAGTAGTATTGAAGGCGGGGGGAACACTGAAGCTTTCTTT,CASSIEGGGNTEAFF
14,NA,NA,TRBV11-2,TRBJ1-3,TGTGCCAGCAGCTTGGGGGGGGGTGGAAACACCATATATTTT,CASSLGGGGNTIYF
14,NA,NA,TRBV4-1,TRBJ1-2,TGCGCCAGCAGCCAAGGTGTGGGAGGCTATGGCTACACCTTC,CASSQGVGGYGYTF
14,NA,NA,TRBV7-9,TRBJ2-7,TGTGCCAGCAGCTTAGGACAGCTTTCCTACGAGCAGTACTTC,CASSLGQLSYEQYF
16,NA,NA,TRBV18,TRBJ1-1,TGTGCCAGCTCACCAGTTTCCAGGGGCGGGAACACTGAAGCTTTCTTT,CASSPVSRGGNTEAFF
17,NA,TRBD2,TRBV5-4,TRBJ2-5,TGTGCCAGCAGCTTGTTCCAGCGGGGGGGCCGTTGGGAGACCCAGTACTTC,CASSLFQRGGRWETQYF
13,NA,NA,TRBV18,TRBJ1-1,TGTGCCAGCTCCAGGGGTTCAGACACTGAAGCTTTCTTT,CASSRGSDTEAFF
13,NA,NA,TRBV19,TRBJ1-5,TGTGCCAGTACCGTAGACAGGAATCAGCCCCAGCATTTT,CASTVDRNQPQHF
14,NA,NA,TRBV6-2/TRBV6-3,TRBJ1-4,TGTGCCAGCAGTTACTTACGGGGAGGAGAAAAACTGTTTTTT,CASSYLRGGEKLFF
16,NA,NA,TRBV18,TRBJ1-1,TGTGCCAGCTCACCAGTCTGGGCCCCCTCGAACACTGAAGCTTTCTTT,CASSPVWAPSNTEAFF
14,NA,NA,TRBV10-3,TRBJ1-4,TGTGCCATCAGTGACGGCAGGGCTAATGAAAAACTGTTTTTT,CAISDGRANEKLFF
17,NA,TRBD1,TRBV15,TRBJ1-2,TGTGCCACCAGCGGGGGGGACAGGTATTTCAAGGACTATGGCTACACCTTC,CATSGGDRYFKDYGYTF
14,NA,NA,TRBV6-6,TRBJ1-1,TGTGCCAGCAGGCGCGGGGGGGGGAACACTGAAGCTTTCTTT,CASRRGGGNTEAFF
16,NA,NA,TRBV25-1,TRBJ2-7,TGTGCCAGCAGTGGCCGTACCGGACAGCTCTCCTACGAGCAGTACTTC,CASSGRTGQLSYEQYF
16,NA,NA,TRBV5-4,TRBJ1-2,TGTGCCAGCAGCTCATCAGCGGCAGGGGTCCCTTATGGCTACACCTTC,CASSSSAAGVPYGYTF
15,NA,TRBD1,TRBV9,TRBJ2-5,TGTGCCAGCAACTTGGGACAGGGGGCAGGCGAGACCCAGTACTTC,CASNLGQGAGETQYF
12,NA,NA,TRBV3-1/TRBV3-2,TRBJ2-7,TGTGCCAGCAGCCAAGTTCAGGGTGAGCAGTACTTC,CASSQVQGEQYF
15,NA,NA,TRBV7-9,TRBJ1-3,TGTGCCAGCGGGCGGAGGGGATCCTCTGGAAACACCATATATTTT,CASGRRGSSGNTIYF
14,NA,TRBD2,TRBV6-5,TRBJ2-5,TGTGCCAGTAAACGAGCGGGGGTGGCAGAGACCCAGTACTTC,CASKRAGVAETQYF